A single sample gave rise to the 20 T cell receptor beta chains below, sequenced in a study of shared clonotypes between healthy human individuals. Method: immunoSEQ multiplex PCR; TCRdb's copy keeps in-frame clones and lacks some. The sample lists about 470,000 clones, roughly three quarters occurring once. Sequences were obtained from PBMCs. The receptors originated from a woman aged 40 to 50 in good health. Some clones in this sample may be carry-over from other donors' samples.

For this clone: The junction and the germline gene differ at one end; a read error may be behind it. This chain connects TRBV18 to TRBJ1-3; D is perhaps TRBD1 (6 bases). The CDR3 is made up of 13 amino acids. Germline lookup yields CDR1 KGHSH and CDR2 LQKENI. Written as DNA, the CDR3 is TGTGCCAGCTCACCAAATTACCGGGACACCCTCCTATTT. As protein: CASSPNYRDTLLF.

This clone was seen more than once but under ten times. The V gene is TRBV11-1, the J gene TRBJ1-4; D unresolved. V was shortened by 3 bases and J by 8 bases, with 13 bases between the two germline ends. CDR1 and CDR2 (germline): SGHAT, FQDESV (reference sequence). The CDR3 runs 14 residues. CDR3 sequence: CASSLGSFGEKLFF. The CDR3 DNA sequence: TGTGCCAGCAGCTTGGGGAGCTTTGGGGAAAAACTGTTTTTT. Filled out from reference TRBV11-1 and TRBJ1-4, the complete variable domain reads EAEVAQSPRYKITEKSQAVAFWCDPISGHATLYWYRQILGQGPELLVQFQDESVVDDSQLPKDRFSAERLKGVDSTLKIQPAELGDSAMYLCASSLGSFGEKLFFGSGTQLSVL.

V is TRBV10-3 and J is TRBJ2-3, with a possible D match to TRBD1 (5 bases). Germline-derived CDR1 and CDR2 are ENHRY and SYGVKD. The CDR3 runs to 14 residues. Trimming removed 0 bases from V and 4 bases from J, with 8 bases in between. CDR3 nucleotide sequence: TGTGCCATCAGTGAGTCGGTAGGGGCAGATACGCAGTATTTT. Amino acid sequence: CAISESVGADTQYF.

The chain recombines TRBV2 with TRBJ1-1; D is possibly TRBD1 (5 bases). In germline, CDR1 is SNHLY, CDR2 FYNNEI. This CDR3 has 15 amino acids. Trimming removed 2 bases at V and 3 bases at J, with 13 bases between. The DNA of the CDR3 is TGTGCCAGCAGTGAAATGGAGCAGGGCTACACTGAAGCTTTCTTT. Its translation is CASSEMEQGYTEAFF.

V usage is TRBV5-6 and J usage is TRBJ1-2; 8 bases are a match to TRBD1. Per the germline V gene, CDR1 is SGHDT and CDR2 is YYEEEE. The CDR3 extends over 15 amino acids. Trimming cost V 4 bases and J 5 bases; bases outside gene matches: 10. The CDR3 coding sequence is TGTGCCAGCAGCCCAGGACAGGGAAGAGGGTATGGCTACACCTTC. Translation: CASSPGQGRGYGYTF.

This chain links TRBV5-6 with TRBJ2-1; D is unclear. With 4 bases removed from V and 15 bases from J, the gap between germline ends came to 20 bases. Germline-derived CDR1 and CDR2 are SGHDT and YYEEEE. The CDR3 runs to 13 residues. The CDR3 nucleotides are TGTGCCAGCAGCACCTGGACCGCCGGTCTCTTGTTCTTC. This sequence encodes CASSTWTAGLLFF.

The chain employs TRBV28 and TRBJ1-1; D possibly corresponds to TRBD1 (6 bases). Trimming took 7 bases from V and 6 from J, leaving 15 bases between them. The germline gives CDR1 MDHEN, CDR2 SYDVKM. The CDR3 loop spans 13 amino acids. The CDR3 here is CASIAQGFSEAFF. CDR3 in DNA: TGTGCCAGCATTGCACAGGGATTCTCTGAAGCTTTCTTT. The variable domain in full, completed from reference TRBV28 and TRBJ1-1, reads DVKVTQSSRYLVKRTGEKVFLECVQDMDHENMFWYRQDPGLGLRLIYFSYDVKMKEKGDIPEGYSVSREKKERFSLILESASTNQTSMYLCASIAQGFSEAFFGQGTRLTVV.

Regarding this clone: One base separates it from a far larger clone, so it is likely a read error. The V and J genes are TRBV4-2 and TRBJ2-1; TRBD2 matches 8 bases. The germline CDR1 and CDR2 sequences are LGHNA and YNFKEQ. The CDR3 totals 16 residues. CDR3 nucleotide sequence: TGTGCCAGCAGCCAAGAAGTAGCGGGATCCTGCAATGAGCAGTTCTTC. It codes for CASSQEVAGSCNEQFF.

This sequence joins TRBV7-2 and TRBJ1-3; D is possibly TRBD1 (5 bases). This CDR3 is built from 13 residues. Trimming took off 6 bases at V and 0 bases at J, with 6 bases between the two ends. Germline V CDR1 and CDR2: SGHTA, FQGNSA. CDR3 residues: CASSTGSGNTIYF. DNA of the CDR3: TGTGCCAGCAGTACAGGCTCTGGAAACACCATATATTTT.

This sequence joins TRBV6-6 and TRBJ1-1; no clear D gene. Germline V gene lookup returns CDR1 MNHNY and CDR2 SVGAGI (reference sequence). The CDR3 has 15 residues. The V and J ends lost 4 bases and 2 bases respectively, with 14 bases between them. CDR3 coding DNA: TGTGCCAGCAGTTTTTTGGCCAGCCTAAACACTGAAGCTTTCTTT. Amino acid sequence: CASSFLASLNTEAFF.

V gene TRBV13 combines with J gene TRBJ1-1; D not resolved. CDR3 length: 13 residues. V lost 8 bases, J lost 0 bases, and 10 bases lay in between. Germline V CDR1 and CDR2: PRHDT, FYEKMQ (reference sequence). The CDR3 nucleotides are TGTGCCAGCCTGTCTACGGTGAACACTGAAGCTTTCTTT. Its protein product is CASLSTVNTEAFF.

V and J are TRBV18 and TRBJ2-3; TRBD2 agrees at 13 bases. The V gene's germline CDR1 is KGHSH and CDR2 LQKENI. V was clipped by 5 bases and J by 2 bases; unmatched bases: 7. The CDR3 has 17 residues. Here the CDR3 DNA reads TGTGCCAGCTCATCCTTGGGACTAGCGGGATACACAGATACGCAGTATTTT. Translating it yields CASSSLGLAGYTDTQYF. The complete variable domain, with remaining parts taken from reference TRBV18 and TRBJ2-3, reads NAGVMQNPRHLVRRRGQEARLRCSPMKGHSHVYWYRQLPEEGLKFMVYLQKENIIDESGMPKERFSAEFPKEGPSILRIQQVVRGDSAAYFCASSSLGLAGYTDTQYFGPGTRLTVL.

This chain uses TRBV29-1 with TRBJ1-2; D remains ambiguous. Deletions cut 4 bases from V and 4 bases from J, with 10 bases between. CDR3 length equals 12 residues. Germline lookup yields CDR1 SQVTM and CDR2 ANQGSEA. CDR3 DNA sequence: TGCAGCGTTGTTAAAGACATCTATGGCTACACCTTC. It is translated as CSVVKDIYGYTF.

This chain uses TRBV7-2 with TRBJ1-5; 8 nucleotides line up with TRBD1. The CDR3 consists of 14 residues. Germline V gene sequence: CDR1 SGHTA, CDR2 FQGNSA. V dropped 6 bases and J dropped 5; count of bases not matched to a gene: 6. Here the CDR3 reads CASSAGTGHQPQHF. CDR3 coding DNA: TGTGCCAGCAGTGCCGGGACAGGCCATCAGCCCCAGCATTTT.

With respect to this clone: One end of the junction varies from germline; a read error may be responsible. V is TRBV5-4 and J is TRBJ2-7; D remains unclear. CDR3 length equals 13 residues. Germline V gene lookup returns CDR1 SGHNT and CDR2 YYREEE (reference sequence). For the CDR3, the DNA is TGTGCCAGCAGCTTGCTTGCCTCCCACGAGCAGTACTTC. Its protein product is CASSLLASHEQYF.

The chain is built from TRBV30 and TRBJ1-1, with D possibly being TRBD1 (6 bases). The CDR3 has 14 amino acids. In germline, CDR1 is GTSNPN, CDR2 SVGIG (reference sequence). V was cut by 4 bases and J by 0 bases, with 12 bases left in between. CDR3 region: CAWTGAAMNTEAFF. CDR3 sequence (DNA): TGTGCCTGGACGGGGGCCGCAATGAACACTGAAGCTTTCTTT.

The DNA of the CDR3 is TGCGCCAGCAGCTTGGTACTAGCGGAATACCAAGAGACCCAGTACTTC. Amino acids: CASSLVLAEYQETQYF. The rearrangement links TRBV5-1 to TRBJ2-5, with 8 bases fitting TRBD2. The V gene end was trimmed by 0 bases and the J gene end by 0 bases; junction bases not matched to a gene: 4. Germline CDR1 is SGHRS and CDR2 is YFSETQ. The CDR3 runs 16 residues.

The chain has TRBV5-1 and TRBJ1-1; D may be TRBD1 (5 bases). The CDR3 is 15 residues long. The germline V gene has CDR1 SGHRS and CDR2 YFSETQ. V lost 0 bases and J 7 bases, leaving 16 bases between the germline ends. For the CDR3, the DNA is TGCGCCAGCAGCTTGGCCAGGGTAGGGGATCATGAAGCTTTCTTT. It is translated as CASSLARVGDHEAFF. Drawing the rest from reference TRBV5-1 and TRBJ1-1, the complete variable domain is KAGVTQTPRYLIKTRGQQVTLSCSPISGHRSVSWYQQTPGQGLQFLFEYFSETQRNKGNFPGRFSGRQFSNSRSEMNVSTLELGDSALYLCASSLARVGDHEAFFGQGTRLTVV.

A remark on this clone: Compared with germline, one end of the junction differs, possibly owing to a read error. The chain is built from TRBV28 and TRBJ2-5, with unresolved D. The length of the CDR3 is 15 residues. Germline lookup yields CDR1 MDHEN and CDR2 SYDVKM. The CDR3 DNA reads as TGTGCCAGCAGTCCTCTCACAACAAGCCAAGAGGCCCAGTACTTC. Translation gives CASSPLTTSQEAQYF.

The CDR3 DNA reads TGTGCCAGCAGCCAAGTGTTCCCAGCAAGGTATTCCTATGGCTACACCTTC. Protein product: CASSQVFPARYSYGYTF. The chain joins TRBV4-2 to TRBJ1-2; no firm D call. Trimming stripped 1 base from V and 4 bases from J, with 19 bases between. The germline gives CDR1 LGHNA, CDR2 YNFKEQ. The CDR3 contains 17 residues.